The sequence of this T cell receptor (beta chain) was determined in a study of Tregs in tolerant kidney transplant recipients. Points from the study as a whole: This study did not directly address biological reproducibility. Changing PCR primers prevented nucleotide comparison between some patients' samples. Findings come from small patient numbers and require larger validation.

Note on this clone: Its antigen is unknown.

Measured with immunoSEQ multiplex PCR; TCRdb has only the in-frame clones, and not every one. There are around 98,000 clones in the sample; roughly 93% occur only once, and 0.46% lies in the top ten. Sequences were derived from CD4+ T cells from blood, sampled before the transplant. The receptor comes from a human donor who received a combined kidney and bone marrow transplant.

The CDR3: CASSPLAGKGQSTGNTIYF. The CDR3 nucleotides read TGTGCCAGCAGCCCCCTAGCGGGAAAGGGACAGTCTACTGGAAACACCATATATTTT. The chain uses TRBV7-9 and TRBJ1-3; 7 bases are shared with TRBD1. Trimming took 5 bases from V and 2 from J; bases not matched to a gene: 18. Germline V gene lookup returns CDR1 SEHNR and CDR2 FQNEAQ (reference sequence). The length of the CDR3 is 19 residues.